Included here is one TCR beta chain sequence, with context. Antigen unknown. When replicate PCRs were run on sorted subsets, they used around 200 ng DNA, tens of thousands of T cell genomes. Per the original data handling: Filtering differed since immunoSEQ provided only junctions, with no quality scores. Using immunoSEQ multiplex PCR, the repertoire was profiled, and TCRdb retains in-frame clones only, with some absent. The V and J calls and the clone size are those of that table, but D and trimming were determined from the DNA. The data contain 400,000 or so clones, just over 95% of them singletons. The CDR3 covers 15 residues. Germline trimming cut 2 bases from V and 7 bases from J; bases unmatched to any gene: 9. CDR1 is GTSNPN and CDR2 is SVGIG in the germline V gene (reference sequence). This sample was included in a study of shared clonotypes between healthy human individuals. About the research overall: Plates per donor: three CD4 naive, three CD4 memory, two CD8 naive, one CD8 memory. Study-wide results and limits: Even with large depth, rarefaction showed that sorted-subset sequencing was incomplete.

Sequencing used memory CD8+ T cells sorted from blood. The subset is: CD45RO+ cells pooled with CCR7-negative TemRA cells. This chain joins TRBV30 and TRBJ2-3, with 10 positions matching TRBD2. The TCR sequence derives from a man aged 25 to 45 in good health. In DNA, the CDR3 is TGTGCCTGGAGTTCGTGGCTAGCGGGAGCAAATACGCAGTATTTT. It codes for CAWSSWLAGANTQYF.